These T cell receptor beta chains were read from a single sample in a study of shared clonotypes between healthy human individuals. Generated by immunoSEQ multiplex PCR, the TCRdb table keeps only in-frame clones and is missing some. The table has 450,000 to 500,000 clones, about 79% seen once. The specimen was PBMCs. These receptor sequences come from a woman between 40 and 50 years old in good health. Some clones in this sample may be carry-over from other donors' samples. CDR3s include the opening cysteine and the closing phenylalanine or tryptophan. A D gene is named only where the DNA matches it firmly. Expanded clones get a size class; other rows say once, few or many, or leave the size out.

NA | TRBJ1-1 | NA | TRBV7-3 | CASSSGTSGTEAFF | TGTGCCAGCAGCTCTGGGACCTCGGGAACTGAAGCTTTCTTT
NA | TRBJ2-7 | NA | TRBV4-2 | CASSQEAARPYEQYF | TGTGCCAGCAGCCAAGAAGCGGCCCGGCCCTACGAGCAGTACTTC
TRBD2 | TRBJ2-1 | NA | TRBV7-3 | CASSLLGLAANNEQFF | TGTGCCAGCAGCTTATTAGGACTAGCGGCGAACAATGAGCAGTTCTTC
TRBD2 | TRBJ2-1 | NA | TRBV18 | CASSPGLAGRYEQFF | TGTGCCAGCTCACCAGGACTAGCGGGAAGATATGAGCAGTTCTTC
TRBD1 | TRBJ1-1 | many | TRBV5-1 | CASSDTGGAGEAFF | TGCGCCAGCAGCGACACAGGGGGCGCCGGGGAAGCTTTCTTT
TRBD2 | TRBJ2-1 | NA | TRBV30 | CAWSGGSGRPNEQFF | TGTGCCTGGAGTGGGGGTAGCGGGAGACCGAATGAGCAGTTCTTC
NA | TRBJ2-1 | NA | TRBV18 | CASSPSLGQSWEQFF | TGTGCCAGCTCACCAAGTCTTGGTCAGAGTTGGGAGCAGTTCTTC
NA | TRBJ2-7 | NA | TRBV19 | CASSMRVKGEGPRSYEQYF | TGTGCCAGTAGTATGAGAGTAAAGGGAGAGGGACCTAGATCCTACGAGCAGTACTTC
NA | TRBJ2-7 | NA | TRBV25-1 | CASSEYRYEQYF | TGTGCCAGCAGTGAATATAGATACGAGCAGTACTTC
TRBD1 | TRBJ1-1 | few | TRBV19 | CASSRTGVNTEAFF | TGTGCCAGTAGTCGGACAGGGGTGAACACTGAAGCTTTCTTT
NA | TRBJ2-3 | NA | TRBV11-2 | CASSSRLVYSTDTQYF | TGTGCCAGCAGCTCCAGACTAGTCTATAGCACAGATACGCAGTATTTT
TRBD2 | TRBJ2-1 | many | TRBV11-2 | CASSGRTSGSEQFF | TGTGCCAGCAGCGGACGGACTAGCGGGAGTGAGCAGTTCTTC
TRBD2 | TRBJ2-1 | few | TRBV2 | CASSKGLAEGAEQFF | TGTGCCAGCAGTAAGGGACTAGCGGAGGGGGCGGAGCAGTTCTTC
TRBD1 | TRBJ1-2 | few | TRBV11-2 | CATRTGGSYTF | TGTGCCACCAGGACAGGGGGCTCCTACACCTTC
NA | TRBJ2-1 | NA | TRBV29-1 | CSVVDEDAGGNEQFF | TGCAGCGTTGTAGATGAGGACGCGGGCGGCAATGAGCAGTTCTTC
NA | TRBJ2-7 | NA | TRBV5-1 | CASSLFLADEQYF | TGCGCCAGCAGCTTGTTCCTAGCAGACGAGCAGTACTTC
NA | TRBJ1-2 | once | TRBV28 | CASRPPGAGGYTF | TGTGCCAGCCGACCTCCAGGGGCAGGTGGCTACACCTTC
TRBD2 | TRBJ2-7 | NA | TRBV28 | CASSLYLGTSGRGEQYF | TGTGCCAGCAGTTTATATCTGGGGACTAGCGGGAGAGGCGAGCAGTACTTC
TRBD2 | TRBJ2-3 | NA | TRBV5-1 | CASSYLAGATGDTQYF | TGCGCCAGCAGCTATTTAGCGGGAGCGACAGGGGATACGCAGTATTTT
NA | TRBJ2-7 | once | TRBV5-6 | CASSLGRSSYEQYF | TGTGCCAGCAGCTTGGGGAGAAGCTCCTACGAGCAGTACTTC
TRBD1 | TRBJ1-1 | NA | TRBV10-3 | CATSTGGAVPEAFF | TGTGCCACCTCGACAGGGGGCGCAGTCCCTGAAGCTTTCTTT
TRBD1 | TRBJ2-7 | NA | TRBV28 | CASSFGTGAYEQYF | TGTGCCAGCAGTTTCGGGACAGGGGCCTACGAGCAGTACTTC
TRBD1 | TRBJ1-4 | NA | TRBV7-9 | CASSPGGEGWKLFF | TGTGCCAGCAGCCCAGGGGGGGAGGGTTGGAAACTGTTTTTT
NA | TRBJ2-5 | few | TRBV19 | CASSLGETQYF | TGTGCCAGTAGTTTAGGAGAGACCCAGTACTTC
NA | TRBJ1-5 | many | TRBV19 | CASTGQRNQPQHF | TGTGCCAGCACAGGACAGCGCAATCAGCCCCAGCATTTT
TRBD2 | TRBJ2-1 | NA | TRBV11-1 | CASSLVGLVYNEQFF | TGTGCCAGCAGCTTAGTTGGACTAGTTTACAATGAGCAGTTCTTC
NA | TRBJ1-1 | NA | TRBV6-6 | CASSSLDNLGNTEAFF | TGTGCCAGCAGTTCCCTGGACAACCTAGGAAACACTGAAGCTTTCTTT
NA | TRBJ2-7 | NA | TRBV6-1 | CASSEALRAVSYEQYF | TGTGCCAGCAGTGAAGCGCTTCGGGCGGTTTCCTACGAGCAGTACTTC
TRBD2 | TRBJ2-7 | NA | TRBV5-1 | CASSLGDFTGTKSYEQYF | TGCGCCAGCAGCTTGGGCGATTTCACCGGGACTAAATCCTACGAGCAGTACTTC